This T cell receptor (beta chain) was found in a study of tissue T cells after allogeneic stem cell transplantation. Study-wide results and limits: Limitations included a small, clinically heterogeneous cohort and limited sampling depth. Few T cell clones were shared across patients, but motif clusters showed tissue-specific shared signatures.

Method: immunoSEQ multiplex PCR; TCRdb's copy keeps in-frame clones and lacks some. The sample shows tens of thousands of clones, 92% of them seen only once. The germline V gene encodes CDR1 SGHRS and CDR2 YFSETQ. Trimming cost V 4 bases and J 4 bases; bases outside gene matches: 8. The CDR3 has 14 amino acids. Remarks on this clone: Its antigen remains unidentified.

Sequences were derived from blood, sampled before transplantation. The origin of this receptor is a woman between 35 and 70 years old who later had graft-versus-host disease after an allogeneic stem cell transplant. The rearrangement links TRBV5-1 to TRBJ2-7; 7 bases align to TRBD1. The CDR3 DNA reads TGCGCCAGCAGCGCGCGACAGGGAAAGTACGAGCAGTACTTC. Amino acids: CASSARQGKYEQYF. Combining the CDR3 with reference TRBV5-1 and TRBJ2-7 gives the whole variable domain KAGVTQTPRYLIKTRGQQVTLSCSPISGHRSVSWYQQTPGQGLQFLFEYFSETQRNKGNFPGRFSGRQFSNSRSEMNVSTLELGDSALYLCASSARQGKYEQYFGPGTRLTVT.